The rows below give T cell receptor beta chains drawn from one sample of a study of blood T cell repertoires in COVID-19. The table came from immunoSEQ multiplex PCR; TCRdb's copy has only in-frame clones and leaves some out. This table holds about 220,000 clones, about 87% found once. Material: PBMCs or T cells enriched from blood (not recorded which). These receptors were obtained from a woman in her 30s with acute COVID-19. The CDR3 runs from the conserved cysteine through the conserved F or W. D genes are given only for firm matches. Size tells how often a clone was seen (once, few, many) or the class of an expanded clone, and some rows leave it out.

TRBV28	TRBD1	.	TRBJ2-7	CASSPASIQGANEQYF	TGTGCCAGCAGTCCAGCAAGCATACAGGGGGCAAACGAGCAGTACTTC
TRBV10-2	TRBD1	few	TRBJ1-5	CASKITGVGQPQHF	TGCGCCAGCAAAATAACAGGGGTGGGCCAGCCCCAGCATTTT
TRBV5-1	.	.	TRBJ1-2	CASSLNGDSGGYTF	TGCGCCAGCAGCTTGAACGGGGATTCGGGAGGCTACACCTTC
TRBV30	.	.	TRBJ1-5	CAWSGDSLYQPQHF	TGTGCCTGGAGTGGTGACAGTTTGTATCAGCCCCAGCATTTT
TRBV2	TRBD2	once	TRBJ2-1	CASSEGRGGYNEQFF	TGTGCCAGCAGTGAAGGGCGGGGGGGCTACAATGAGCAGTTCTTC
TRBV3-1/TRBV3-2	.	.	TRBJ2-5	CASSHPRDQETQYF	TGTGCCAGCAGCCACCCCAGGGACCAAGAGACCCAGTACTTC
TRBV4-3	TRBD1	once	TRBJ1-2	CASSPQTGVYGYTF	TGCGCCAGCAGCCCGCAGACAGGGGTCTATGGCTACACCTTC
TRBV29-1	TRBD1	.	TRBJ1-2	CSVGTLGQGTYGYTF	TGCAGCGTTGGGACGTTGGGACAGGGGACCTATGGCTACACCTTC
TRBV10-1	.	.	TRBJ1-3	CASSVGTDSGNTIYF	TGCGCCAGCAGTGTCGGAACAGACTCTGGAAACACCATATATTTT
TRBV5-1	.	.	TRBJ2-5	CASSLVPRGTQYF	TGCGCCAGCAGCTTGGTGCCAAGGGGGACCCAGTACTTC
TRBV9	TRBD1	.	TRBJ1-2	CASSPDGGGNYGYTF	TGTGCCAGCAGTCCCGACGGAGGGGGCAACTATGGCTACACCTTC
TRBV5-5	TRBD1	.	TRBJ1-2	CASSPAGQTPELYGYTF	TGTGCCAGCAGCCCTGCGGGACAGACCCCTGAACTCTATGGCTACACCTTC
TRBV10-2	TRBD1	.	TRBJ1-1	CASTSDRVAAFF	TGCGCCAGCACCAGCGACAGGGTAGCAGCTTTCTTT
TRBV12-3/TRBV12-4	.	.	TRBJ1-2	CASSPTGGYGYTF	TGTGCCAGCAGTCCGACGGGGGGCTATGGCTACACCTTC
TRBV12-5	.	.	TRBJ1-5	CASAFERNQPQHF	TGTGCTAGTGCCTTTGAGCGGAATCAGCCCCAGCATTTT
TRBV19	TRBD1	.	TRBJ1-2	CASSIETGVRSYGYTF	TGTGCCAGTAGTATCGAGACAGGGGTCCGAAGTTATGGCTACACCTTC
TRBV28	.	.	TRBJ2-1	CASSTPSAGRNEQFF	TGTGCCAGCAGTACACCTAGCGCCGGACGCAATGAGCAGTTCTTC
TRBV4-3	TRBD1	.	TRBJ2-5	CASSPGIWRGDGTGKETQYF	TGCGCCAGCAGTCCCGGTATTTGGAGGGGGGATGGGACAGGGAAGGAGACCCAGTACTTC
TRBV19	.	.	TRBJ2-7	CASSIDNGGSYEQYF	TGTGCCAGTAGTATTGATAACGGCGGAAGCTACGAGCAGTACTTC
TRBV3-1/TRBV3-2	.	few	TRBJ1-6	CASSQGTYNVRNSPLHF	TGTGCCAGCAGCCAAGGGACATATAATGTACGGAATTCACCCCTCCACTTT
TRBV5-1	.	.	TRBJ1-1	CASSLAQGNKNTEAFF	TGCGCCAGCAGCTTGGCTCAGGGGAATAAGAACACTGAAGCTTTCTTT
TRBV18	TRBD2	.	TRBJ2-7	CASSPLSSGGSSYEQYF	TGTGCCAGCTCACCACTTTCTAGCGGGGGAAGCTCCTACGAGCAGTACTTC
TRBV4-2	.	.	TRBJ1-4	CASSQTTASLEKLFF	TGTGCCAGCAGCCAGACCACAGCTAGCCTCGAAAAACTGTTTTTT
TRBV5-1	TRBD2	few	TRBJ2-1	CASSHTSGEVYEQFF	TGCGCCAGCAGCCATACTAGCGGGGAAGTTTATGAGCAGTTCTTC
TRBV29-1	TRBD1	.	TRBJ2-7	CSAGQGTYEQYF	TGCAGCGCGGGACAGGGGACCTACGAGCAGTACTTC
TRBV7-9	TRBD1	.	TRBJ1-2	CASSLSGTGAIYGYTF	TGTGCCAGCAGCTTATCCGGGACAGGGGCGATCTATGGCTACACCTTC
TRBV3-1/TRBV3-2	TRBD1	.	TRBJ1-6	CASSQAQTGTSPLHF	TGTGCCAGCAGCCAAGCCCAGACAGGGACCTCACCCCTCCACTTT
TRBV2	TRBD1	.	TRBJ1-4	CASSEAVGGTGTEKLFF	TGTGCCAGCAGTGAAGCTGTAGGGGGGACAGGGACAGAAAAACTGTTTTTT
TRBV4-1	TRBD1	.	TRBJ1-5	CASSQGQDQPQHF	TGCGCCAGCAGCCAGGGACAGGACCAGCCCCAGCATTTT
TRBV29-1	.	.	TRBJ2-5	CSVGRGAQETQYF	TGCAGCGTTGGCCGGGGGGCCCAAGAGACCCAGTACTTC
TRBV15	TRBD1	.	TRBJ1-5	CATSTPSGRGLSNQPQHF	TGTGCCACCAGCACCCCATCGGGCAGGGGGCTTAGCAATCAGCCCCAGCATTTT
TRBV7-8	.	.	TRBJ1-1	CASSLASGTEAFF	TGTGCCAGCAGCTTAGCGAGCGGGACAGAAGCTTTCTTT
TRBV4-1	TRBD2	.	TRBJ2-1	CASSSEGREQDNEQFF	TGCGCCAGCAGCAGTGAGGGGAGGGAGCAGGACAATGAGCAGTTCTTC
TRBV29-1	TRBD1	.	TRBJ1-2	CSVEDLRTGDGYTF	TGCAGCGTTGAAGATCTCAGGACAGGAGATGGCTACACCTTC
TRBV2	.	.	TRBJ1-1	CASVGPLLRTEAFF	TGTGCCAGCGTGGGGCCCCTACTGAGAACTGAAGCTTTCTTT
TRBV6-5	TRBD1	.	TRBJ1-5	CASSYSTGHQPQHF	TGTGCCAGCAGTTACTCGACAGGGCATCAGCCCCAGCATTTT
TRBV5-1	TRBD1	many	TRBJ2-7	CASSAGTAYEQYF	TGCGCCAGCAGCGCCGGGACAGCCTACGAGCAGTACTTC
TRBV6-5	TRBD1	.	TRBJ1-2	CASSYSRGQGYTF	TGTGCCAGCAGTTACTCGAGGGGACAGGGCTACACCTTC
TRBV6-5	TRBD1	few	TRBJ1-5	CASSYSGQINQPQHF	TGTGCCAGCAGTTACTCGGGACAGATCAATCAGCCCCAGCATTTT
TRBV29-1	.	.	TRBJ1-1	CSVLGGRTEAFF	TGCAGCGTTTTGGGGGGTAGGACTGAAGCTTTCTTT
TRBV7-9	.	.	TRBJ1-4	CASSLFPQPGAVHEKLFF	TGTGCCAGCAGCTTATTCCCGCAGCCTGGGGCTGTGCATGAAAAACTGTTTTTT
TRBV6-2/TRBV6-3	.	.	TRBJ2-2	CASSYEGRRTGELFF	TGTGCCAGCAGTTACGAAGGGAGGCGCACCGGGGAGCTGTTTTTT
TRBV9	.	.	TRBJ2-5	CASSVDHSNGETQYF	TGTGCCAGCAGCGTAGACCACTCAAACGGAGAGACCCAGTACTTC
TRBV5-1	.	.	TRBJ1-2	CASSLEGLANYGYTF	TGCGCCAGCAGCTTGGAGGGACTCGCTAACTATGGCTACACCTTC
TRBV12-5	TRBD1	.	TRBJ1-2	CASGLTGGRYGYTF	TGTGCTAGTGGTTTGACAGGGGGTCGCTATGGCTACACCTTC
TRBV5-5	.	.	TRBJ2-7	CASSPLGAIYEQYF	TGTGCCAGCAGCCCTTTGGGGGCGATCTACGAGCAGTACTTC
TRBV7-2	.	.	TRBJ1-6	CASSHGGREGNSPLHF	TGTGCCAGCAGCCACGGGGGGCGGGAGGGTAATTCACCCCTCCACTTT
TRBV7-2	TRBD1	.	TRBJ1-3	CASSSPQGAGNTIYF	TGTGCCAGCAGTTCACCTCAGGGGGCTGGAAACACCATATATTTT
TRBV7-9	.	.	TRBJ2-4	CASSLGAGIGIQYF	TGTGCCAGCAGCTTAGGAGCGGGTATCGGCATTCAGTACTTC
TRBV7-7	TRBD1	.	TRBJ2-1	CASSPDRVNEQFF	TGTGCTAGCAGCCCAGACAGGGTCAATGAGCAGTTCTTC